This T cell receptor (beta chain) was observed in a study of T-cell memory formation after mild COVID-19. In the study overall: TCR clusters showed largely donor specificity. Study-level findings and limits: Contracting clones localized mainly to CM and EM when CD4+ and mainly to EMRA when CD8+.

The ends were cut back, 1 base at V and 5 bases at J, with 14 bases in the middle. The CDR3 has 15 residues. Comments on this clonotype: Its antigen remains unknown.

TCRdb re-called the 5' RACE reads with MiXCR, one entry per CDR3 protein. In the table there are 260,000 or so distinct CDR3 sequences, over 15% of which are singletons. Sequenced sample: PBMCs or a T cell subset sorted from them (not recorded which). V is TRBV12-3 or TRBV12-4 and J is TRBJ1-2; D may be TRBD1 (5 bases). The receptor comes from a man younger than 35 who had mild COVID-19 (a few samples of this study predate the infection). Cell type and time point are not known. In DNA, the CDR3 is TGTGCCAGCAGTTTAGAGGGGTTGGGGTATTATGGCTACACCTTC. Translating it yields CASSLEGLGYYGYTF.